This TCR beta chain comes out of a study of response to subunit inactivated influenza vaccine. Study-level findings and limits: Each seasonal influenza vaccination recruits few new T cells, the authors suggested.

Using its own MiXCR run on the RT-PCR reads, TCRdb lists one record per CDR3 protein. Among about 500,000 distinct CDR3 sequences listed, about 15% were seen once. Germline CDR1 and CDR2: DFQATT and SNEGSKA (reference sequence). The CDR3 totals 14 residues. V gave up 1 base and J gave up 8 bases; unmatched junction bases: 2. This clonotype was recorded a few times. Its antigen remains unidentified. The rearrangement uses TRBV20-1 and TRBJ2-1; 13 positions match TRBD2. The sample here was CD4+ T cells sorted from PBMCs, taken 23 to 25 months after vaccination. The receptor comes from a man between 50 and 69 years old who received an inactivated influenza vaccine. CDR3 sequence: CSARGTSGGDEQFF. As DNA, the CDR3 is TGCAGTGCTAGAGGGACTAGCGGGGGAGATGAGCAGTTCTTC.